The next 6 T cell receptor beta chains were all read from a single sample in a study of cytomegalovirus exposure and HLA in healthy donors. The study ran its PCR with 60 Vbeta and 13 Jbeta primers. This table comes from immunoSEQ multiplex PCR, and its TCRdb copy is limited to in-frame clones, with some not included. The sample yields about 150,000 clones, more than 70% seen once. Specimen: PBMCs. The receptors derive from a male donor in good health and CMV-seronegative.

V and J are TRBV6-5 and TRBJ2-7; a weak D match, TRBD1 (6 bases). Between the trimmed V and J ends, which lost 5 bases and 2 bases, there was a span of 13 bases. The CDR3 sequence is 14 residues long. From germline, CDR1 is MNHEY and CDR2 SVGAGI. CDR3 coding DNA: TGTGCCAGCAGTCCGCCGGGACAAACCTACGAGCAGTACTTC. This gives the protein CASSPPGQTYEQYF.

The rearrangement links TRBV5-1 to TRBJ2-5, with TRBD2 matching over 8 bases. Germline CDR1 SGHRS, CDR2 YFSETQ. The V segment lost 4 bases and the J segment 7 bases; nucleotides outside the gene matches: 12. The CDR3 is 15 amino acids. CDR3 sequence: CASSAGTSSGGTQYF. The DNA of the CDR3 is TGCGCCAGCAGCGCCGGGACTAGTAGCGGTGGGACCCAGTACTTC.

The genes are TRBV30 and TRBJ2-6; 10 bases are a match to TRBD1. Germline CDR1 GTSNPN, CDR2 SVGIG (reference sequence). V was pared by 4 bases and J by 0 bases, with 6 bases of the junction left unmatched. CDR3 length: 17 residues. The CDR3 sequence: CAWKRQGASSGANVLTF. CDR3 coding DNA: TGTGCCTGGAAAAGACAGGGGGCAAGCTCTGGGGCCAACGTCCTGACTTTC.

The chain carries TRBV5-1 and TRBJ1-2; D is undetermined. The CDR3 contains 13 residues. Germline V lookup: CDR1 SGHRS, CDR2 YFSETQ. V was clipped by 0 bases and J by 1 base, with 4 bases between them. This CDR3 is CASSLVGNYGYTF. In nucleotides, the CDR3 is TGCGCCAGCAGCTTGGTCGGTAACTATGGCTACACCTTC. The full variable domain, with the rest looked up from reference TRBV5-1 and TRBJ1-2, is KAGVTQTPRYLIKTRGQQVTLSCSPISGHRSVSWYQQTPGQGLQFLFEYFSETQRNKGNFPGRFSGRQFSNSRSEMNVSTLELGDSALYLCASSLVGNYGYTFGSGTRLTVV.

The DNA of the CDR3 is TGTGCCAGCAGCCAATTGACAGGACGAGATCAGCCCCAGCATTTT. It encodes CASSQLTGRDQPQHF. The chain uses TRBV7-8 and TRBJ1-5; D is perhaps TRBD1 (6 bases). The CDR3 runs 15 residues. The V gene lost 5 bases and the J gene lost 5 bases, with 16 bases spanning the gap. CDR1 and CDR2 from the germline V gene are SGHVS and FQNEAQ.

CDR3 bases: TGTGCCAGCAGTCCCTCAGGGGAACGGAATCAGCCCCAGCATTTT. Residues: CASSPSGERNQPQHF. This chain joins TRBV6-5 and TRBJ1-5; a weak D match, TRBD1 (6 bases). V was cut by 5 bases and J by 4 bases, with 15 bases left in between. CDR3 size: 15 residues. CDR1 and CDR2 (germline): MNHEY, SVGAGI.